This T cell receptor (beta chain) was documented in a study of blood T cell repertoires in COVID-19. Study-wide background: Samples came from the United States, Italy and Spain, spanning acute and convalescent COVID-19. Sources were T cells, B-cell-depleted T cells, or PBMCs; the material itself was cDNA or gDNA.

The study recruited people aged about 18 to 89 years across about 25 US areas. Original handling: Amplification from reference gene primers served as the basis for estimated nucleated cell counts. Measured with immunoSEQ multiplex PCR; TCRdb has only the in-frame clones, and not every one. V and J calls and clone size are as listed in that table; D and trimming were resolved from the DNA. This sample has roughly 200,000 clones, with about nine tenths found just once. Germline assignment: CDR1 KGHSH and CDR2 LQKENI. The CDR3 runs to 16 residues. Between the trimmed V and J ends, which lost 1 base and 5 bases, there was a span of 14 bases.

This receptor was identified in a woman in her forties with acute COVID-19. The rearrangement links TRBV18 to TRBJ1-4; D is unresolved. Sequenced sample: PBMCs or T cells enriched from blood (not recorded which). The CDR3 nucleotides read TGTGCCAGCTCACCACGGGTCGGAGGGCCGAATGAAAAACTGTTTTTT. Amino acid sequence: CASSPRVGGPNEKLFF.